The following is a T cell receptor (beta chain) sequence with its context. This CDR3 is also generated by other DNA sequences in the sample. This specimen belongs to a study of blood T cell repertoires in COVID-19. Data came from immunoSEQ multiplex PCR; TCRdb stores just in-frame clones and leaves some out. Altogether 150,000 to 200,000 clones are present, 80% to 90% being singletons, with the ten largest covering approximately 12%. The CDR3 length is 14 residues. V lost 3 bases to trimming and J lost 4 bases, with 13 bases between them. Per the germline V gene, CDR1 is SGDLS and CDR2 is YYNGEE. This receptor was taken from a woman of 80 years or more with COVID-19, enrolled during active disease. The sample consisted of peripheral blood. V and J are TRBV9 and TRBJ2-5; possibly TRBD1 for D (6 bases). CDR3 in amino acids: CASSAGQGRETQYF. Here the CDR3 DNA reads TGTGCCAGCAGCGCCGGTCAGGGGCGAGAGACCCAGTACTTC.